A selection of T cell receptor beta chains follows, all from one sample in a study of glioma-infiltrating T cells after dendritic cell vaccination. Clones were read by immunoSEQ multiplex PCR, and TCRdb kept only the in-frame ones, dropping some. The sample records about 92,000 clones, more than 75% being singletons. Sample: blood, taken before dendritic cell vaccination. These receptors all come from a human donor with glioblastoma. Both conserved end residues are part of each CDR3. Fields, in order: D gene, J gene, V gene, clone size, CDR3 DNA, CDR3 protein. D genes are given only for firm matches. For some rows the clone size is stated as once, few or many, or as a class when expanded; others skip it.

D gene: TRBD2; J gene: TRBJ2-3; V gene: TRBV6-6; clone size: NA; CDR3 DNA: TGTGCCAGCAGAACGCGGACTAGCGGGAGCACAGATACGCAGTATTTT; CDR3 protein: CASRTRTSGSTDTQYF
D gene: NA; J gene: TRBJ2-2; V gene: TRBV2; clone size: NA; CDR3 DNA: TGTGCCAGCAGCCGGGACTCGAACACCGGGGAGCTGTTTTTT; CDR3 protein: CASSRDSNTGELFF
D gene: TRBD2; J gene: TRBJ2-7; V gene: TRBV19; clone size: NA; CDR3 DNA: TGTGCCGGAGGGTGGGAGCGGGACTCCTACGAGCAGTACTTC; CDR3 protein: CAGGWERDSYEQYF
D gene: NA; J gene: TRBJ1-5; V gene: TRBV6-5; clone size: NA; CDR3 DNA: TGTGCCAGCAGTTACTCGTCACAGGGATATCAGCCCCAGCATTTT; CDR3 protein: CASSYSSQGYQPQHF
D gene: NA; J gene: TRBJ1-2; V gene: TRBV18; clone size: few; CDR3 DNA: TGTGCCAGCTCAACCGGGACACCCTATGGCTACACCTTC; CDR3 protein: CASSTGTPYGYTF
D gene: TRBD1; J gene: TRBJ1-3; V gene: TRBV6-6; clone size: NA; CDR3 DNA: TGTGCCAGCCCTCCGACAGGGATTGGGAACACCATATATTTT; CDR3 protein: CASPPTGIGNTIYF
D gene: NA; J gene: TRBJ2-3; V gene: TRBV5-6; clone size: once; CDR3 DNA: TGTGCCAGCAGCACATTTATGGATACGCAGTATTTT; CDR3 protein: CASSTFMDTQYF
D gene: TRBD2; J gene: TRBJ2-1; V gene: TRBV5-6; clone size: NA; CDR3 DNA: TGTGCCAGCAGCTTACCAGCGGGAGCCTCCTACAATGAGCAGTTCTTC; CDR3 protein: CASSLPAGASYNEQFF
D gene: NA; J gene: TRBJ2-7; V gene: TRBV5-1; clone size: once; CDR3 DNA: TGCGCCAGCAGCTTGGCCTCTTGGGTAAAGAGGCCCGAGCAGTACTTC; CDR3 protein: CASSLASWVKRPEQYF
D gene: TRBD1; J gene: TRBJ1-2; V gene: TRBV6-5; clone size: NA; CDR3 DNA: TGTGCCAGCAGTTACACGCTTGGACAGGCTAGCTATGGCTACACCTTC; CDR3 protein: CASSYTLGQASYGYTF
D gene: NA; J gene: TRBJ1-1; V gene: TRBV4-3; clone size: NA; CDR3 DNA: TGCGCCAGCAGCCAAGAGAGATCCACTGAAGCTTTCTTT; CDR3 protein: CASSQERSTEAFF
D gene: TRBD2; J gene: TRBJ2-2; V gene: TRBV6-1; clone size: once; CDR3 DNA: TGTGCCAGCAGTTTAGCGGGGGACAACACCGGGGAGCTGTTTTTT; CDR3 protein: CASSLAGDNTGELFF
D gene: NA; J gene: TRBJ2-7; V gene: TRBV27; clone size: NA; CDR3 DNA: TGTGCCAGCAGACTCCGGGATAGCTTCTACGAGCAGTACTTC; CDR3 protein: CASRLRDSFYEQYF
D gene: TRBD1; J gene: TRBJ2-1; V gene: TRBV5-4; clone size: NA; CDR3 DNA: TGTGCCAGCAGCCATGGGGACAGGGGGTACAATGAGCAGTTCTTC; CDR3 protein: CASSHGDRGYNEQFF
D gene: NA; J gene: TRBJ2-3; V gene: TRBV9; clone size: NA; CDR3 DNA: TGTGCCAGCAGCATCCCGAGCACAGATACGCAGTATTTT; CDR3 protein: CASSIPSTDTQYF
D gene: NA; J gene: TRBJ2-6; V gene: TRBV27; clone size: NA; CDR3 DNA: TGTGCCAGCAGCCTGAGCTCTGGGGCCAACGTCCTGACTTTC; CDR3 protein: CASSLSSGANVLTF
D gene: TRBD2; J gene: TRBJ2-7; V gene: TRBV19; clone size: once; CDR3 DNA: TGTGCCAGTAAGGATTTGGGGACTAGCGCCCACGAGCAGTACTTC; CDR3 protein: CASKDLGTSAHEQYF
D gene: NA; J gene: TRBJ1-1; V gene: TRBV6-5; clone size: NA; CDR3 DNA: TGTGCCAGCAGTTACAATAGGGGAACGGAAGCTTTCTTT; CDR3 protein: CASSYNRGTEAFF
D gene: NA; J gene: TRBJ1-1; V gene: TRBV6-6; clone size: NA; CDR3 DNA: TGTGCCAGCAGTTACTCCGGGTGGAACACTGAAGCTTTCTTT; CDR3 protein: CASSYSGWNTEAFF
D gene: NA; J gene: TRBJ1-3; V gene: TRBV12-5; clone size: once; CDR3 DNA: TGTGCTAGTGGTTTGGCCCGGACAGCAAAAAACACCATATATTTT; CDR3 protein: CASGLARTAKNTIYF
D gene: NA; J gene: TRBJ2-7; V gene: TRBV30; clone size: NA; CDR3 DNA: TGTGCCTGGAGTGTACGAGGCGGGGGCTTTGAGCAGTACTTC; CDR3 protein: CAWSVRGGGFEQYF
D gene: NA; J gene: TRBJ2-5; V gene: TRBV7-8; clone size: NA; CDR3 DNA: TGTGCCAGCAGCTTACGGGAAAATTACCAAGAGACCCAGTACTTC; CDR3 protein: CASSLRENYQETQYF
D gene: TRBD2; J gene: TRBJ2-1; V gene: TRBV4-3; clone size: NA; CDR3 DNA: TGCGCCAGCAGCCCACAGGGACTAGCGGGGGCCTACAATGAGCAGTTCTTC; CDR3 protein: CASSPQGLAGAYNEQFF
D gene: NA; J gene: TRBJ1-2; V gene: TRBV7-6; clone size: NA; CDR3 DNA: TGTGCCAGCAGCCCCCGGGAGGTTTACTATGGCTACACCTTC; CDR3 protein: CASSPREVYYGYTF
D gene: NA; J gene: TRBJ2-2; V gene: TRBV30; clone size: NA; CDR3 DNA: TGTGCCTGGAGTGTGGAGGGGACCGGGGAGCTGTTTTTT; CDR3 protein: CAWSVEGTGELFF
D gene: TRBD1; J gene: TRBJ1-5; V gene: TRBV7-9; clone size: NA; CDR3 DNA: TGTGCCAGCAGCTTAGGTCAGGGGGTTCAGCCCCAGCATTTT; CDR3 protein: CASSLGQGVQPQHF
D gene: TRBD2; J gene: TRBJ2-1; V gene: TRBV27; clone size: NA; CDR3 DNA: TGTGCCAGCAGTTTACGTGGACTAGCGACCAATGAGCAGTTCTTC; CDR3 protein: CASSLRGLATNEQFF
D gene: TRBD1; J gene: TRBJ2-7; V gene: TRBV15; clone size: NA; CDR3 DNA: TGTGCCACCAGCACAGGGGGCCCGAAAACCTACGAGCAGTACTTC; CDR3 protein: CATSTGGPKTYEQYF
D gene: TRBD1; J gene: TRBJ2-1; V gene: TRBV11-2; clone size: NA; CDR3 DNA: TGTGCCAGCAGCTTGCAGGGGGTAGGCAATGAGCAGTTCTTC; CDR3 protein: CASSLQGVGNEQFF
D gene: TRBD1; J gene: TRBJ2-7; V gene: TRBV9; clone size: NA; CDR3 DNA: TGTGCCAGCAGCGTAGGGGGACAGGGGACCTACGAGCAGTACTTC; CDR3 protein: CASSVGGQGTYEQYF
D gene: TRBD1; J gene: TRBJ1-1; V gene: TRBV7-9; clone size: NA; CDR3 DNA: TGTGCCAGCAGCGCGGACAGGGCGAACACTGAAGCTTTCTTT; CDR3 protein: CASSADRANTEAFF
D gene: TRBD1; J gene: TRBJ2-7; V gene: TRBV4-1; clone size: once; CDR3 DNA: TGCGCCAGCAGCCAATCCTGGACAGGGTCTATGTCCTACGAGCAGTACTTC; CDR3 protein: CASSQSWTGSMSYEQYF
D gene: NA; J gene: TRBJ1-3; V gene: TRBV29-1; clone size: NA; CDR3 DNA: TGCAGCGTTGACGGTGGTGGCACCATATATTTT; CDR3 protein: CSVDGGGTIYF
D gene: NA; J gene: TRBJ2-7; V gene: TRBV14; clone size: NA; CDR3 DNA: TGTGCCAGCAGCCGCCCCAGAGCACAGGGTTTGAACTACGAGCAGTACTTC; CDR3 protein: CASSRPRAQGLNYEQYF
D gene: NA; J gene: TRBJ1-1; V gene: TRBV7-2; clone size: NA; CDR3 DNA: TGTGCCAGCAGCTTAGCGCGTCTGAACACTGAAGCTTTCTTT; CDR3 protein: CASSLARLNTEAFF
D gene: NA; J gene: TRBJ1-1; V gene: TRBV9; clone size: NA; CDR3 DNA: TGTGCCAGCAGCGTAAGGCCCCGGGAGCCCTTCCTCTTT; CDR3 protein: CASSVRPREPFLF
D gene: TRBD2; J gene: TRBJ2-7; V gene: TRBV7-9; clone size: NA; CDR3 DNA: TGTGCCAGCAGCTTACTAGCGGGAGTGTCCTACGAGCAGTACTTC; CDR3 protein: CASSLLAGVSYEQYF
D gene: NA; J gene: TRBJ2-5; V gene: TRBV7-6; clone size: NA; CDR3 DNA: TGTGCCAGCAGCTCTCGGGTGTTGGAGACCCAGTACTTC; CDR3 protein: CASSSRVLETQYF
D gene: TRBD1; J gene: TRBJ1-2; V gene: TRBV7-2; clone size: once; CDR3 DNA: TGTGCCAGCAGCTTAAATCCAGGGGGATATGGCTACACCTTC; CDR3 protein: CASSLNPGGYGYTF
D gene: NA; J gene: TRBJ2-1; V gene: TRBV6-5; clone size: NA; CDR3 DNA: TGTGCCAGCAGTTACGAGGGGACACTCTCCTACAATGAGCAGTTCTTC; CDR3 protein: CASSYEGTLSYNEQFF
D gene: NA; J gene: TRBJ1-2; V gene: TRBV5-1; clone size: NA; CDR3 DNA: TGCGCCAGCAGCTTGGGGACACGAGACTATGGCTACACCTTC; CDR3 protein: CASSLGTRDYGYTF
D gene: TRBD2; J gene: TRBJ2-3; V gene: TRBV5-1; clone size: NA; CDR3 DNA: TGCGCCAGCAGCTTGTCGGGACTAGCAGGACCAGATACGCAGTATTTT; CDR3 protein: CASSLSGLAGPDTQYF
D gene: TRBD1; J gene: TRBJ2-7; V gene: TRBV9; clone size: once; CDR3 DNA: TGTGCCAGCAGCGTAGACGGACAGGGGCAGTACTTC; CDR3 protein: CASSVDGQGQYF
D gene: TRBD1; J gene: TRBJ1-1; V gene: TRBV4-1; clone size: few; CDR3 DNA: TGCGCCAGCAGCCTTACGGGACAGGGTAGGGCGTCTGAAGCTTTCTTT; CDR3 protein: CASSLTGQGRASEAFF
D gene: TRBD1; J gene: TRBJ2-7; V gene: TRBV19; clone size: NA; CDR3 DNA: TGTGCCAGTAGTATGACAGGGAACTACGAGCAGTACTTC; CDR3 protein: CASSMTGNYEQYF
D gene: NA; J gene: TRBJ1-5; V gene: TRBV5-5; clone size: once; CDR3 DNA: TGTGCCAGCAGCTTGGTAGTTTCCCCAAATCAGCCCCAGCATTTT; CDR3 protein: CASSLVVSPNQPQHF
D gene: TRBD2; J gene: TRBJ2-7; V gene: TRBV15; clone size: NA; CDR3 DNA: TGTGCCACCAGCAGAGGGAGGCGGGAGGGCTACGAGCAGTACTTC; CDR3 protein: CATSRGRREGYEQYF
D gene: TRBD1; J gene: TRBJ2-2; V gene: TRBV6-6; clone size: NA; CDR3 DNA: TGTGCCAGCAGTTACAGAGGGGGCGCAGCCGGGGAGCTGTTTTTT; CDR3 protein: CASSYRGGAAGELFF
D gene: TRBD1; J gene: TRBJ1-2; V gene: TRBV19; clone size: NA; CDR3 DNA: TGTGCCAGTAGTTCAATGGGACAGCCCCCGGACTATGGCTACACCTTC; CDR3 protein: CASSSMGQPPDYGYTF
D gene: TRBD1; J gene: TRBJ1-1; V gene: TRBV5-1; clone size: once; CDR3 DNA: TGCGCCAGCAGCTTGGGGGACAGGGGGCGGAACACTGAAGCTTTCTTT; CDR3 protein: CASSLGDRGRNTEAFF
D gene: NA; J gene: TRBJ1-5; V gene: TRBV30; clone size: NA; CDR3 DNA: TGTGCCTGGAGTACTGACAGTCGTTTCCAGCCCCAGCATTTT; CDR3 protein: CAWSTDSRFQPQHF
D gene: TRBD1; J gene: TRBJ2-7; V gene: TRBV15; clone size: NA; CDR3 DNA: TGTGCCACCAGCAGCTACAGGGGATCCTACGAGCAGTACTTC; CDR3 protein: CATSSYRGSYEQYF
D gene: NA; J gene: TRBJ2-7; V gene: TRBV27; clone size: NA; CDR3 DNA: TGTGCCAGCAGTTTAGGGTTGGGACTCCAGGAGTACGAGCAGTACTTC; CDR3 protein: CASSLGLGLQEYEQYF
D gene: NA; J gene: TRBJ1-5; V gene: TRBV5-1; clone size: NA; CDR3 DNA: TGCGCCAGCAGACCAGGGATTAGCAATCAGCCCCAGCATTTT; CDR3 protein: CASRPGISNQPQHF
D gene: NA; J gene: TRBJ1-3; V gene: TRBV19; clone size: few; CDR3 DNA: TGTGCCAGTAGTATCTCCTTGTACTCTGGAAACACCATATATTTT; CDR3 protein: CASSISLYSGNTIYF
D gene: NA; J gene: TRBJ2-7; V gene: TRBV6-5; clone size: NA; CDR3 DNA: TGTGCCAGCAGCCCCGAACCAGGCAACCCCTACGAGCAGTACTTC; CDR3 protein: CASSPEPGNPYEQYF
D gene: NA; J gene: TRBJ1-4; V gene: TRBV4-2; clone size: NA; CDR3 DNA: TGTGCCAGCAGCCAAGATAAAAGAGATGAAAAACTGTTTTTT; CDR3 protein: CASSQDKRDEKLFF
D gene: TRBD1; J gene: TRBJ2-3; V gene: TRBV13; clone size: NA; CDR3 DNA: TGTGCCAGCAGCTCAACCGGGACAGCGAGCACAGATACGCAGTATTTT; CDR3 protein: CASSSTGTASTDTQYF
D gene: TRBD2; J gene: TRBJ2-2; V gene: TRBV14; clone size: NA; CDR3 DNA: TGTGCCAGCAGCCAAGCAGTACTAGCGGGAGGGCCCGGGGAGCTGTTTTTT; CDR3 protein: CASSQAVLAGGPGELFF
D gene: TRBD2; J gene: TRBJ2-1; V gene: TRBV5-6; clone size: NA; CDR3 DNA: TGTGCCAGCAGCCCGGGACTAGCGGGAGTCAGTGAGCAGTTCTTC; CDR3 protein: CASSPGLAGVSEQFF